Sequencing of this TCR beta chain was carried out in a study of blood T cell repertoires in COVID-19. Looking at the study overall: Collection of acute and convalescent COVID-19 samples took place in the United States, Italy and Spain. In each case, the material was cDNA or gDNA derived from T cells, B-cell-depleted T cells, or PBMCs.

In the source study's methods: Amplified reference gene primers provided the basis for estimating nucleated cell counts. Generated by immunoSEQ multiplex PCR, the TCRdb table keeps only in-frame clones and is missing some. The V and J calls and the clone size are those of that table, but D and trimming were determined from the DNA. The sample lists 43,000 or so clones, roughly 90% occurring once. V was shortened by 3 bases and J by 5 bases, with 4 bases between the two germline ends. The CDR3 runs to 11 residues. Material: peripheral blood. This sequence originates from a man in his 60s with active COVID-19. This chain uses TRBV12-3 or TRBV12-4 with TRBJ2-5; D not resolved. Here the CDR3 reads CASSLRETQYF. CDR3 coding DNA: TGTGCCAGCAGTTTGAGGGAGACCCAGTACTTC.